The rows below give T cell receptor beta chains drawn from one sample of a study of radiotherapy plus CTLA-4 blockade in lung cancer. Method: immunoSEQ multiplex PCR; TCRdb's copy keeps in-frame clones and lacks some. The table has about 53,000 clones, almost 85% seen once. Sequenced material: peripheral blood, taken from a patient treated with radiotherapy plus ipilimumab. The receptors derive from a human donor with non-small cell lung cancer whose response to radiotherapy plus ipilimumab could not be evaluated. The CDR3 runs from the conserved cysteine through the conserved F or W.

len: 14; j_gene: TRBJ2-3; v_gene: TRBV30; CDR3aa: CAWMRRTSTDTQYF
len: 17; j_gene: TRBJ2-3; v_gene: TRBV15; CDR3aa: CATSRDFQGAGTDTQYF
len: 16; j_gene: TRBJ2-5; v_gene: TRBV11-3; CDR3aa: CASSLGRTSGRETQYF
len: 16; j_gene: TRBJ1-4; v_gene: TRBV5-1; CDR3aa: CASSLTGRVVDEKLFF
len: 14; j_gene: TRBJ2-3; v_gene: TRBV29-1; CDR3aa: CSVAGTKSTDTQYF
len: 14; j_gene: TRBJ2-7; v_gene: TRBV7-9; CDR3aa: CASSFRTERYEQYF
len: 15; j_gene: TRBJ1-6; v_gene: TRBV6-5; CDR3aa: CATGTGEPTGSPLHF
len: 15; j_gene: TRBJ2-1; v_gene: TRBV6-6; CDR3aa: CASSEGTSGTNEQFF
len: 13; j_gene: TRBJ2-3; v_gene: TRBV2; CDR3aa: CASRDYSPDTQYF
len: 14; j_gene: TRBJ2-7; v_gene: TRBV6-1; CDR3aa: CASRRTGEGYEQYF
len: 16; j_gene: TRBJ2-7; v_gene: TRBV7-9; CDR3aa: CASSAVRVSGIDEQYF
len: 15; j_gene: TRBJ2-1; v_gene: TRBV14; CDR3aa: CASSQDPQSYNEQFF
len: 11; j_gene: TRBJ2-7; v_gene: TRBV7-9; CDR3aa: CASSQEYEQYF
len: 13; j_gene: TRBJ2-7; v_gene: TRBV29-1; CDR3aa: CSATTGGSYEQYF